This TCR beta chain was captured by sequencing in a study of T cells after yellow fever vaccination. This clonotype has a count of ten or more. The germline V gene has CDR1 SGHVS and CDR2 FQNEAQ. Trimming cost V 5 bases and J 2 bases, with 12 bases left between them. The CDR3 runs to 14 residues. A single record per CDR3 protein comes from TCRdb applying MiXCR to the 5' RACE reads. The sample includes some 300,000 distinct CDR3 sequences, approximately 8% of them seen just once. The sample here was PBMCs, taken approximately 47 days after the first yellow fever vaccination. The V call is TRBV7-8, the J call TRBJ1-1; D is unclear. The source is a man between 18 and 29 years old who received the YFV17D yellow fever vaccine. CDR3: CASSPRTLNTEAFF. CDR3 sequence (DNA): TGTGCCAGCAGCCCCAGGACCCTCAACACTGAAGCTTTCTTT.